These T cell receptor beta chains were read from a single sample in a study of post-analysis software for immune sequencing data. TCRdb reprocessed the PCR reads via MiXCR and lists one record per CDR3 protein. The table includes more than 450,000 distinct CDR3 sequences, around 44% detected once. The sequencing sample was made of blood. These receptors originate from a girl between 5 and 17 years old with multiple sclerosis. CDR3s include the opening cysteine and the closing phenylalanine or tryptophan. A D gene is named only where the DNA matches it firmly. Only some rows state a clone size, as once, few, many or a class for expanded clones.

CDR3 protein: CASSLLARDTEYF
CDR3 DNA: TGTGCCAGCAGTCTGCTAGCGCGAGATACGGAGTATTTT
D gene: -
J gene: TRBJ2-3
V gene: TRBV12-3/TRBV12-4
clone size: -

CDR3 protein: CASSHTGERREQYF
CDR3 DNA: TGCGCCAGCAGCCATACAGGGGAACGGCGCGAGCAGTACTTC
D gene: TRBD1
J gene: TRBJ2-7
V gene: TRBV4-1
clone size: -

CDR3 protein: CASSQDVGRGQYF
CDR3 DNA: TGTGCCAGCAGCCAGGATGTTGGCAGAGGGCAGTACTTC
D gene: -
J gene: TRBJ2-7
V gene: TRBV4-2
clone size: -

CDR3 protein: CASGLVRTGSWVNTEAFF
CDR3 DNA: TGTGCTAGTGGTTTGGTAAGGACAGGGTCGTGGGTGAACACTGAAGCTTTCTTT
D gene: TRBD1
J gene: TRBJ1-1
V gene: TRBV12-5
clone size: -

CDR3 protein: CSAGGNEQFF
CDR3 DNA: TGCAGCGCCGGAGGGAATGAGCAGTTCTTC
D gene: -
J gene: TRBJ2-1
V gene: TRBV29-1
clone size: many

CDR3 protein: CSAKRGVDNEQYF
CDR3 DNA: TGCAGTGCTAAGCGGGGGGTTGACAATGAGCAGTACTTC
D gene: TRBD2
J gene: TRBJ2-7
V gene: TRBV20-1
clone size: once

CDR3 protein: CSVAWLTYEQYF
CDR3 DNA: TGCAGCGTTGCTTGGCTCACCTACGAGCAGTACTTC
D gene: -
J gene: TRBJ2-7
V gene: TRBV29-1
clone size: -

CDR3 protein: CAISEAGQGYNEQFF
CDR3 DNA: TGTGCCATCAGTGAAGCGGGACAGGGTTACAATGAGCAGTTCTTC
D gene: TRBD1
J gene: TRBJ2-1
V gene: TRBV10-3
clone size: -

CDR3 protein: CASRSPAGDEQYF
CDR3 DNA: TGTGCCAGCAGATCTCCAGCGGGAGACGAGCAGTACTTC
D gene: TRBD2
J gene: TRBJ2-7
V gene: TRBV12-3/TRBV12-4
clone size: -

CDR3 protein: CASSLSLAGGQETQYF
CDR3 DNA: TGTGCCAGCAGCTTATCTCTAGCGGGAGGCCAAGAGACCCAGTACTTC
D gene: TRBD2
J gene: TRBJ2-5
V gene: TRBV7-2
clone size: -

CDR3 protein: CASRGSSTDTQYF
CDR3 DNA: TGTGCCAGCAGGGGCTCTAGCACAGATACGCAGTATTTT
D gene: -
J gene: TRBJ2-3
V gene: TRBV12-3/TRBV12-4
clone size: -

CDR3 protein: CASSLSRGANYGYTF
CDR3 DNA: TGTGCCAGCAGTTTATCTCGGGGGGCTAACTATGGCTACACCTTC
D gene: -
J gene: TRBJ1-2
V gene: TRBV27
clone size: -

CDR3 protein: CASTLAEGVRAKNIQYF
CDR3 DNA: TGTGCCAGCACCCTCGCGGAGGGGGTGAGAGCCAAAAACATTCAGTACTTC
D gene: -
J gene: TRBJ2-4
V gene: TRBV12-3/TRBV12-4
clone size: -

CDR3 protein: CASSRDLEETQYF
CDR3 DNA: TGTGCCAGCAGTCGAGACTTGGAAGAGACCCAGTACTTC
D gene: -
J gene: TRBJ2-5
V gene: TRBV12-3/TRBV12-4
clone size: -

CDR3 protein: CAISPDRPADEQFF
CDR3 DNA: TGTGCCATCAGCCCGGACAGGCCGGCCGATGAGCAGTTCTTC
D gene: TRBD1
J gene: TRBJ2-1
V gene: TRBV10-3
clone size: -

CDR3 protein: CASSSSRNYEQYF
CDR3 DNA: TGTGCCAGCAGCTCGAGCAGAAATTACGAGCAGTACTTC
D gene: -
J gene: TRBJ2-7
V gene: TRBV7-9
clone size: -

CDR3 protein: CASKREGRRDTEAFF
CDR3 DNA: TGTGCCAGCAAACGGGAGGGGCGCAGGGACACTGAAGCTTTCTTT
D gene: -
J gene: TRBJ1-1
V gene: TRBV6-6
clone size: -

CDR3 protein: CSVGVSSGTDTQYF
CDR3 DNA: TGCAGCGTTGGAGTGTCTAGTGGCACAGATACGCAGTATTTT
D gene: -
J gene: TRBJ2-3
V gene: TRBV29-1
clone size: few

CDR3 protein: CASSPDGVPSDNSPLHF
CDR3 DNA: TGTGCCAGCAGTCCGGATGGCGTCCCCTCCGATAATTCACCCCTCCACTTT
D gene: -
J gene: TRBJ1-6
V gene: TRBV12-3/TRBV12-4
clone size: -

CDR3 protein: CASSLDQGENQPQHF
CDR3 DNA: TGCGCCAGCAGCTTGGATCAGGGGGAGAATCAGCCCCAGCATTTT
D gene: TRBD1
J gene: TRBJ1-5
V gene: TRBV5-1
clone size: -

CDR3 protein: CASSRSTGTVGYGYTF
CDR3 DNA: TGCGCCAGCAGCAGAAGCACCGGGACGGTCGGCTATGGCTACACCTTC
D gene: -
J gene: TRBJ1-2
V gene: TRBV5-1
clone size: -

CDR3 protein: CASTLRGLYNEQFF
CDR3 DNA: TGTGCCAGCACCCTCAGGGGACTATACAATGAGCAGTTCTTC
D gene: -
J gene: TRBJ2-1
V gene: TRBV27
clone size: -

CDR3 protein: CASSSTEYNEQFF
CDR3 DNA: TGTGCCAGCAGTTCGACGGAGTACAATGAGCAGTTCTTC
D gene: -
J gene: TRBJ2-1
V gene: TRBV12-3/TRBV12-4
clone size: few

CDR3 protein: CASSSSGTDTGELFF
CDR3 DNA: TGTGCCAGCAGTTCTAGCGGGACCGACACCGGGGAGCTGTTTTTT
D gene: TRBD2
J gene: TRBJ2-2
V gene: TRBV6-2/TRBV6-3
clone size: few

CDR3 protein: CASSPGPLDAYEQYF
CDR3 DNA: TGTGCCAGCAGTCCCGGTCCCTTAGACGCCTACGAGCAGTACTTC
D gene: -
J gene: TRBJ2-7
V gene: TRBV6-5
clone size: -

CDR3 protein: CSASAPGGANEQFF
CDR3 DNA: TGCAGTGCTAGTGCCCCGGGAGGGGCAAATGAGCAGTTCTTC
D gene: TRBD2
J gene: TRBJ2-1
V gene: TRBV20-1
clone size: -

CDR3 protein: CASSVQLGGVYEQYF
CDR3 DNA: TGTGCCAGCAGCGTCCAATTAGGGGGCGTCTACGAGCAGTACTTC
D gene: TRBD1
J gene: TRBJ2-7
V gene: TRBV9
clone size: few

CDR3 protein: CAIGQEFNYGYTF
CDR3 DNA: TGTGCCATCGGCCAGGAGTTTAACTATGGCTACACCTTC
D gene: -
J gene: TRBJ1-2
V gene: TRBV10-3
clone size: few

CDR3 protein: CASRLGTHNEQFF
CDR3 DNA: TGTGCCAGCCGTCTGGGAACTCACAATGAGCAGTTCTTC
D gene: -
J gene: TRBJ2-1
V gene: TRBV3-1
clone size: -

CDR3 protein: CASRTDSSNSPLHF
CDR3 DNA: TGTGCCAGCAGAACGGACAGCTCTAATTCACCCCTCCACTTT
D gene: -
J gene: TRBJ1-6
V gene: TRBV12-3/TRBV12-4
clone size: -

CDR3 protein: CASSLWDGKNIQYF
CDR3 DNA: TGCGCCAGCAGCCTTTGGGACGGCAAAAACATTCAGTACTTC
D gene: -
J gene: TRBJ2-4
V gene: TRBV5-1
clone size: -

CDR3 protein: CASSLAKPQLIGLVRIGNEQFF
CDR3 DNA: TGTGCCAGCAGCTTAGCAAAGCCCCAATTGATTGGCCTAGTTAGGATCGGCAATGAGCAGTTCTTC
D gene: -
J gene: TRBJ2-1
V gene: TRBV11-1
clone size: -

CDR3 protein: CASSDRDRGPYEQYF
CDR3 DNA: TGTGCCAGCAGTGATAGGGACAGGGGTCCCTACGAGCAGTACTTC
D gene: TRBD1
J gene: TRBJ2-7
V gene: TRBV6-5
clone size: few

CDR3 protein: CSVMGLREGYEQYF
CDR3 DNA: TGCAGCGTTATGGGACTCCGGGAGGGCTACGAGCAGTACTTC
D gene: TRBD2
J gene: TRBJ2-7
V gene: TRBV29-1
clone size: -

CDR3 protein: CASSPAPHPEQFF
CDR3 DNA: TGTGCCAGCAGCCCCGCCCCCCATCCTGAGCAGTTCTTC
D gene: -
J gene: TRBJ2-1
V gene: TRBV12-3/TRBV12-4
clone size: -

CDR3 protein: CARRGALDLNEQFF
CDR3 DNA: TGTGCCCGAAGGGGTGCCCTTGACCTCAATGAGCAGTTCTTC
D gene: -
J gene: TRBJ2-1
V gene: TRBV30
clone size: -

CDR3 protein: CATAQEGATDTQYF
CDR3 DNA: TGTGCCACCGCCCAGGAGGGGGCTACAGATACGCAGTATTTT
D gene: -
J gene: TRBJ2-3
V gene: TRBV24-1
clone size: few

CDR3 protein: CAISGDRDLYNEQFF
CDR3 DNA: TGTGCCATCAGTGGGGACAGGGACCTCTACAATGAGCAGTTCTTC
D gene: TRBD1
J gene: TRBJ2-1
V gene: TRBV10-3
clone size: once

CDR3 protein: CASSRTVLSYEQYF
CDR3 DNA: TGTGCCAGCAGTAGGACGGTGCTTTCCTACGAGCAGTACTTC
D gene: -
J gene: TRBJ2-7
V gene: TRBV6-5
clone size: few

CDR3 protein: CASSVPGRNGYTF
CDR3 DNA: TGCGCCAGCAGCGTCCCGGGACGGAATGGCTACACCTTC
D gene: -
J gene: TRBJ1-2
V gene: TRBV4-1
clone size: -

CDR3 protein: CASSLAGRGQWETQYF
CDR3 DNA: TGTGCCAGCAGCTTAGCGGGCAGGGGGCAGTGGGAGACCCAGTACTTC
D gene: TRBD1
J gene: TRBJ2-5
V gene: TRBV7-6
clone size: few

CDR3 protein: CASSEGRPSYNEQFF
CDR3 DNA: TGTGCCAGCAGTGAGGGGCGCCCCTCCTACAATGAGCAGTTCTTC
D gene: -
J gene: TRBJ2-1
V gene: TRBV2
clone size: few